Below are 13 T cell receptor beta chains sequenced from a single sample in a study of blood T cells in healthy people across ages. PCR was performed a second time for about 6 to 12 cycles using a sample-barcoded 5' primer and a J-beta primer mix. TCRdb reprocessed the 5' RACE reads with MiXCR, giving one entry per CDR3 protein. The data show 850,000 to 1,100,000 distinct CDR3 sequences, roughly two fifths seen once. Material for sequencing was blood. Every receptor here comes from a young man in good health.

The V gene is TRBV20-1, the J gene TRBJ2-7, with TRBD2 matching 10 bases. V shed 1 base and J 7 bases; nucleotides not matched to a gene: 10. The CDR3 loop spans 15 amino acids. Germline assignment: CDR1 DFQATT and CDR2 SNEGSKA (reference sequence). The CDR3 sequence: CSARVGSGGNNEQYF. As DNA, the CDR3 is TGCAGTGCTAGAGTGGGTAGCGGGGGGAACAATGAGCAGTACTTC.

This clonotype was observed a few times. The chain carries TRBV2 and TRBJ2-2; maybe TRBD1 (5 bases). CDR3 size: 15 residues. V gave up 1 base and J gave up 0 bases, with 6 bases separating them. Germline CDR1 is SNHLY and CDR2 is FYNNEI. Here the CDR3 DNA reads TGTGCCAGCAGTGAAGGACAGTCGAACACCGGGGAGCTGTTTTTT. The encoded protein is CASSEGQSNTGELFF.

The chain carries TRBV5-1 and TRBJ2-1; 10 bases fit TRBD2. The DNA end is more similar to TRBJ2-7, so the J call may be wrong. Germline assignment: CDR1 SGHRS and CDR2 YFSETQ. The CDR3 is 18 amino acids. The CDR3 reads CASRDLKAGGSSYNEQYF. CDR3 nucleotide sequence: TGCGCCAGCCGCGACTTAAAAGCGGGGGGGAGCTCCTACAATGAGCAGTACTTC.

This clonotype turned up a few times. The rearrangement joins TRBV7-9 to TRBJ1-2, with 7 bases matching TRBD1. Unmatched junction bases numbered 8, after V lost 1 base and J lost 0 bases. CDR3 length: 17 amino acids. The germline V gene encodes CDR1 SEHNR and CDR2 FQNEAQ (reference sequence). CDR3 protein: CASSLGDNRGANYGYTF. CDR3 in DNA: TGTGCCAGCAGCTTAGGGGATAACAGGGGAGCTAACTATGGCTACACCTTC.

The chain recombines TRBV11-1 with TRBJ2-2; D is ambiguous. The V and J ends lost 3 bases and 1 base respectively, with 6 bases between them. The CDR3 contains 14 residues. Germline CDR1 reads SGHAT; CDR2 reads FQDESV (reference sequence). CDR3 amino acids: CASSFLGNTGELFF. For the CDR3, the DNA is TGTGCCAGCAGCTTCCTGGGGAACACCGGGGAGCTGTTTTTT. Complete variable domain (other parts from reference TRBV11-1 and TRBJ2-2): EAEVAQSPRYKITEKSQAVAFWCDPISGHATLYWYRQILGQGPELLVQFQDESVVDDSQLPKDRFSAERLKGVDSTLKIQPAELGDSAMYLCASSFLGNTGELFFGEGSRLTVL.

CDR3 DNA sequence: TGTGCCAGCAGTGTAAGGCCCAACGAGAATGAGCAGTTCTTC. This translates into CASSVRPNENEQFF. V and J are TRBV12-3 or TRBV12-4 and TRBJ2-1; no firm D call. Trimming took 5 bases from V and 7 from J, leaving 15 bases between them. This CDR3 contains 14 residues.

CDR3 DNA sequence: TGCAGTGCTAGAGAGCGAGGGGAGTCCTACGAGCAGTACTTC. This encodes CSARERGESYEQYF. The J gene is TRBJ2-7, the V gene TRBV20-1, with D possibly being TRBD1 or TRBD2 (5 bases each). Germline loops: CDR1 DFQATT, CDR2 SNEGSKA (reference sequence). The V end was cut by 0 bases, the J end by 1 base, with 10 bases between. This CDR3 is built from 14 residues.

The sample holds a few counts of this clonotype. V usage is TRBV20-1 and J usage is TRBJ1-5, with TRBD1 matching 8 bases. This CDR3 contains 16 residues. The germline CDR1 and CDR2 sequences are DFQATT and SNEGSKA (reference sequence). Losses at the gene ends were 1 base for V and 6 bases for J; bases not matched to a gene: 11. This CDR3 is CSARGTRDRPSQPQHF. The CDR3 region has the DNA TGCAGTGCTAGAGGGACTAGGGACAGGCCATCTCAGCCCCAGCATTTT.

This clonotype appeared a few times. The V gene is TRBV9, the J gene TRBJ2-7; D possibly matches TRBD1 or TRBD2 (5 bases each). The CDR3 contains 18 residues. Trimming cost V 0 bases and J 5 bases, with 24 bases left between them. The germline V gene has CDR1 SGDLS and CDR2 YYNGEE. As DNA, the CDR3 is TGTGCCAGCAGCGTAGGCCCTAATACCCCTGGGGACCTCCACGAGCAGTACTTC. It specifies CASSVGPNTPGDLHEQYF.

The chain is built from TRBV29-1 and TRBJ2-1; D is possibly TRBD1 (5 bases). The CDR3 contains 13 residues. Germline V gives CDR1 SQVTM, CDR2 ANQGSEA. Trimming stripped 2 bases from V and 3 bases from J, with 8 bases between. CDR3 sequence: CSVEQGFYNEQFF. CDR3 bases: TGCAGCGTTGAACAGGGCTTCTACAATGAGCAGTTCTTC.

This chain links TRBV6-2 or TRBV6-3 with TRBJ1-1; D uncertain. V lost 4 bases and J 1 base, leaving 7 bases between the germline ends. The V gene's germline CDR1 is MNHEY and CDR2 SVGEGT. The CDR3 has 13 amino acids. The DNA of the CDR3 is TGTGCCAGCAGTTCACGGAGGAACACTGAAGCTTTCTTT. Its translation is CASSSRRNTEAFF.

The genes are TRBV28 and TRBJ1-2; possible D gene TRBD1, 6 bases. Germline CDR1 and CDR2: MDHEN and SYDVKM. Trimming removed 3 bases from V and 5 bases from J, with 13 bases in between. The CDR3 contains 14 residues. The CDR3 loop is CASSLAGDQYGYTF. Here the CDR3 DNA reads TGTGCCAGCAGTTTGGCAGGGGACCAGTATGGCTACACCTTC.

The gene calls are TRBV12-3 or TRBV12-4 and TRBJ1-5; D is possibly TRBD1 (6 bases). This CDR3 comprises 12 residues. V was clipped by 3 bases and J by 13 bases, with 13 bases between them. CDR3 coding DNA: TGTGCCAGCAGTTTTTTTGGGACATTTCAGCATTTT. Residues: CASSFFGTFQHF.